The source of this TCR beta chain is a study of blood T cell repertoires in COVID-19. The CDR3 runs 14 residues. The V gene lost 3 bases and the J gene lost 1 base, with 7 bases spanning the gap. The germline gives CDR1 MNHEY, CDR2 SMNVEV (reference sequence). Sequencing was performed with immunoSEQ multiplex PCR; in TCRdb, only in-frame clones are kept and a portion is missing. The repertoire holds over 300,000 clones, with around 85% as singletons. The TCR was taken from a human donor in a cohort sampled during active COVID-19. The sequenced material came from peripheral blood. The chain is built from TRBV27 and TRBJ1-5; maybe TRBD1 (5 bases). The CDR3 DNA is TGTGCCAGCAGTTTCAGGGCGAGCAATCAGCCCCAGCATTTT. Translating gives CASSFRASNQPQHF.